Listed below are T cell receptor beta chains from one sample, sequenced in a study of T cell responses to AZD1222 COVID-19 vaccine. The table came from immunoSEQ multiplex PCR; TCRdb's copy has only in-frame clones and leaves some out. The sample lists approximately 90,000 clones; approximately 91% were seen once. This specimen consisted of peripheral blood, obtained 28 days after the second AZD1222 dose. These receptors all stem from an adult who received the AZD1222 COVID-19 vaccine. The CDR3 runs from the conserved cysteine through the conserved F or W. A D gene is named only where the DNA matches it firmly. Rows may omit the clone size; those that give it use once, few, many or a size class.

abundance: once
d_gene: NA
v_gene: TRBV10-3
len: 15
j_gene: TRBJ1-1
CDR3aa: CAIRDTGFASTEAFF
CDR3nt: TGTGCCATCAGGGACACGGGATTTGCGAGTACTGAAGCTTTCTTT

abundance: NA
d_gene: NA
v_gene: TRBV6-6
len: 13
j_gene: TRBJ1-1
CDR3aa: CASSTTVFPEAFF
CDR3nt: TGTGCCAGCAGTACGACAGTATTCCCTGAAGCTTTCTTT

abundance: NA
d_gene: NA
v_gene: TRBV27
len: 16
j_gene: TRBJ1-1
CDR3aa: CASSLRFQGYDTEAFF
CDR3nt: TGTGCCAGCAGTTTGAGGTTCCAGGGGTATGACACTGAAGCTTTCTTT

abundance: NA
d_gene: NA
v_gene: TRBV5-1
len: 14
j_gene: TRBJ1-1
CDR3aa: CASSRPDTNTEAFF
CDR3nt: TGCGCCAGCAGCCGACCAGACACGAACACTGAAGCTTTCTTT

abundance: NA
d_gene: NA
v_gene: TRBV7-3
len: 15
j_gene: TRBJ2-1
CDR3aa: CASRPNRGYYNEQFF
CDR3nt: TGTGCCAGCAGGCCTAACAGAGGATACTACAATGAGCAGTTCTTC

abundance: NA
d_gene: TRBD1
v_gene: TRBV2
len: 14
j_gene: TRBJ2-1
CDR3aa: CASSEVGQVDEQFF
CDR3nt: TGTGCCAGCAGTGAAGTCGGACAGGTAGATGAGCAGTTCTTC

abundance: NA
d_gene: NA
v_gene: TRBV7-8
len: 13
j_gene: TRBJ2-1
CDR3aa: CASSLRLYNEQFF
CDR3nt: TGTGCCAGCAGCTTACGACTTTACAATGAGCAGTTCTTC

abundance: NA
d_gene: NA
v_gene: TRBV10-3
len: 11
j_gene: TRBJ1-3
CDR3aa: CAISEGYTIYF
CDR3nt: TGTGCCATCAGTGAAGGATACACCATATATTTT

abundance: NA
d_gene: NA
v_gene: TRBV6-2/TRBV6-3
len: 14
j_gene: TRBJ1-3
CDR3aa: CASSTGNPGNTIYF
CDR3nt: TGTGCCAGCAGTACAGGGAACCCTGGAAACACCATATATTTT

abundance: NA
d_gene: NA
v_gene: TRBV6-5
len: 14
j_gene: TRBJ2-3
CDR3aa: CASSYRAATDTQYF
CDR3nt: TGTGCCAGCAGTTACAGGGCAGCCACAGATACGCAGTATTTT

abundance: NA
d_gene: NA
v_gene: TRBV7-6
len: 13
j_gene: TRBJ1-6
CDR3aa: CASSLDGLSPLHF
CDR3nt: TGTGCCAGCAGCTTAGACGGGTTATCACCCCTCCACTTT

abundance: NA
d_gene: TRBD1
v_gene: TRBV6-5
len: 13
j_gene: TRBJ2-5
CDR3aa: CAFLDRGRETQYF
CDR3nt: TGTGCCTTTCTGGACAGGGGGCGAGAGACCCAGTACTTC

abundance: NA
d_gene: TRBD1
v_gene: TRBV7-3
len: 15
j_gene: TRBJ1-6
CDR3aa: CASSLMQGADSPLHF
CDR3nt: TGTGCCAGCAGCTTAATGCAGGGGGCCGATTCACCCCTCCACTTT

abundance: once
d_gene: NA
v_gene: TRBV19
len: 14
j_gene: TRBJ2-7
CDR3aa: CASSLRDGSYEQYF
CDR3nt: TGTGCCAGTAGCCTCCGGGACGGGTCCTACGAGCAGTACTTC

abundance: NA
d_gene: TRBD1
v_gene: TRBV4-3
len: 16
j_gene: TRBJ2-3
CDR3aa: CASSHSDRGWTDTQYF
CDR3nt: TGCGCCAGCAGCCATTCGGACAGGGGTTGGACAGATACGCAGTATTTT

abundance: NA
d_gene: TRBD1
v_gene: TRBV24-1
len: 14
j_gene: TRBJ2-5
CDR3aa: CATSDPTGVETQYF
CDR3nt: TGTGCCACCAGTGATCCAACAGGGGTAGAGACCCAGTACTTC

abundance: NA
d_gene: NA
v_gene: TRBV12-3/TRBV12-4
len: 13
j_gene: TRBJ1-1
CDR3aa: CAGTQGWGTEAFF
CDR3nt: TGTGCCGGCACACAGGGTTGGGGCACTGAAGCTTTCTTT

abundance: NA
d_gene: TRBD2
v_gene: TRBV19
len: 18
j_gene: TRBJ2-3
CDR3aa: CASSIGSLSGGNTDTQYF
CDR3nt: TGTGCCAGTAGTATAGGTTCCCTTAGCGGGGGCAACACAGATACGCAGTATTTT

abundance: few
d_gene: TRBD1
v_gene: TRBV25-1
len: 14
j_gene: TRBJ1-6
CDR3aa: CASRGQGAFSPLHF
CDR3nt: TGTGCCAGCAGGGGACAGGGGGCGTTTTCACCCCTCCACTTT

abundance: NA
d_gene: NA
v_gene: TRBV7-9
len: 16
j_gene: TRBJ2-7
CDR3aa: CASSSSGRDSNYEQYF
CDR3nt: TGTGCCAGCAGCTCTTCCGGCCGGGATTCTAACTACGAGCAGTACTTC

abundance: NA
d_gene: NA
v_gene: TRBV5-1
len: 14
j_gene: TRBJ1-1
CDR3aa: CASRFQEASTEAFF
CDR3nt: TGCGCCAGCAGGTTCCAGGAGGCGAGCACTGAAGCTTTCTTT

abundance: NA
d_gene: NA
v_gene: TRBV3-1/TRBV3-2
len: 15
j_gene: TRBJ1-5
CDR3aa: CASSWGQGGNQPQHF
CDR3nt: TGTGCCAGCAGCTGGGGTCAGGGTGGCAATCAGCCCCAGCATTTT

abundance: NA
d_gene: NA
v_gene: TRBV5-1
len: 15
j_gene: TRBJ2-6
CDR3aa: CASSSRNSGANVLTF
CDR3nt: TGCGCCAGCAGCTCCAGGAACTCTGGGGCCAACGTCCTGACTTTC

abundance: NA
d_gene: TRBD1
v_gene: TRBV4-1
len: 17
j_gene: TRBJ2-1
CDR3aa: CASSQEGGQGPYNEQFF
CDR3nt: TGCGCCAGCAGCCAAGAAGGGGGACAGGGTCCCTACAATGAGCAGTTCTTC

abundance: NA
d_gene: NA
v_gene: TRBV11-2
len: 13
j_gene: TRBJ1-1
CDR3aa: CASSYRVGSEAFF
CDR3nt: TGTGCCAGCAGCTATAGGGTCGGATCTGAAGCTTTCTTT

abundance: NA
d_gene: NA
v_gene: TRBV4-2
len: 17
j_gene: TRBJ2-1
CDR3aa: CASSQTLQDSSYNEQFF
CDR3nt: TGTGCCAGCAGCCAGACCCTACAGGACAGCTCCTACAATGAGCAGTTCTTC

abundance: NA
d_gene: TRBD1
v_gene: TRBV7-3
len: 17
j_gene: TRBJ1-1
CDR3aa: CASSSRPGTGVGTEAFF
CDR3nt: TGTGCCAGCAGCTCTCGTCCCGGGACAGGGGTGGGCACTGAAGCTTTCTTT

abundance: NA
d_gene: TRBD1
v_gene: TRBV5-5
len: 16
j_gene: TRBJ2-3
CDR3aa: CASSLYGTGNTDTQYF
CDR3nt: TGTGCCAGCAGCTTATACGGGACAGGGAACACAGATACGCAGTATTTT

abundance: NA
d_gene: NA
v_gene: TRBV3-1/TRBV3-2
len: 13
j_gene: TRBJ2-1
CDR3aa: CASSPGIFNEQFF
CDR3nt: TGTGCCAGCAGCCCAGGAATCTTCAATGAGCAGTTCTTC

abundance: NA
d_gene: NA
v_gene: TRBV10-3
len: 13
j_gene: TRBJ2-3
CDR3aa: CAISEVLRDTQYF
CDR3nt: TGTGCCATCAGTGAAGTATTGAGGGATACGCAGTATTTT

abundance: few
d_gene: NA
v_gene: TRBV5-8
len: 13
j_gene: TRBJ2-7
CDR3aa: CASSLTGPSEQYF
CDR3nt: TGTGCCAGCAGCTTGACAGGGCCCAGCGAGCAGTACTTC

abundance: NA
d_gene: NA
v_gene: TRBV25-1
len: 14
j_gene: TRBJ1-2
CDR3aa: CASSVGQANYGYTF
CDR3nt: TGTGCCAGCAGTGTAGGTCAAGCTAACTATGGCTACACCTTC

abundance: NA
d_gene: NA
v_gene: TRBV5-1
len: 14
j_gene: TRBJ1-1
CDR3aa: CASSLDRWDTEAFF
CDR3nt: TGCGCCAGCAGCTTGGATAGGTGGGACACTGAAGCTTTCTTT

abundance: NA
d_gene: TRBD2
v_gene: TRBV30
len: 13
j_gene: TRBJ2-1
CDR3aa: CAYTPGGRDEQFF
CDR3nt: TGTGCTTACACACCGGGGGGACGGGATGAGCAGTTCTTC

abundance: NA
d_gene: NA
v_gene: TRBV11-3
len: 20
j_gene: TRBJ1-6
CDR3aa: CASSLRPPGRVSLYNSPLHF
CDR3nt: TGTGCCAGCAGCTTAAGGCCCCCGGGCAGGGTTTCCCTCTATAATTCACCCCTCCACTTT

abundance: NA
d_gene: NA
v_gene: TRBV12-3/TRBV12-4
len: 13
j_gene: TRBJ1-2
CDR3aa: CASGYSGLGGYTF
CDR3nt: TGTGCCAGCGGGTACTCAGGACTCGGTGGCTACACCTTC

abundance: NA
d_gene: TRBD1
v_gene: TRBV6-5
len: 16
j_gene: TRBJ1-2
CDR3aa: CASSYSLPGGNYGYTF
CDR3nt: TGTGCCAGCAGTTACTCGCTGCCAGGGGGCAACTATGGCTACACCTTC

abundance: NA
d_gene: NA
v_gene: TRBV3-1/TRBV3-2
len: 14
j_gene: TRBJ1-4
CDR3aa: CASSQLGTNEKLFF
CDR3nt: TGTGCCAGCAGCCAACTTGGGACTAATGAAAAACTGTTTTTT

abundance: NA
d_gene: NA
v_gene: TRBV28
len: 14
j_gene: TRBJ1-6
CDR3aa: CASSLLQARSPLHF
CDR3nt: TGTGCCAGCAGTTTATTACAGGCGAGGTCACCCCTCCACTTT

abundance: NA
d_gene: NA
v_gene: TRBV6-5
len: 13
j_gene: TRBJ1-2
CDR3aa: CASSMGQFGGYTF
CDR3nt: TGTGCCAGCTCGATGGGACAATTTGGGGGCTACACCTTC

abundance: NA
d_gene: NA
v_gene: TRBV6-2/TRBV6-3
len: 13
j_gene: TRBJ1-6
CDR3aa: CASSYRVGSPLHF
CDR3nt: TGTGCCAGCAGTTACAGGGTGGGTTCACCCCTCCACTTT

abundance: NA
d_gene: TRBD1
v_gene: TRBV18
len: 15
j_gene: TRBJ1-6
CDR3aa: CASSPFETGLSPLHF
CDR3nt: TGTGCCAGCTCACCATTTGAGACAGGGTTATCACCCCTCCACTTT

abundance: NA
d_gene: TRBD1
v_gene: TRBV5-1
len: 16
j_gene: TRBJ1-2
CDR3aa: CASSFSPGGTTYGYTF
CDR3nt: TGCGCCAGCAGCTTTAGTCCAGGGGGTACAACCTATGGCTACACCTTC

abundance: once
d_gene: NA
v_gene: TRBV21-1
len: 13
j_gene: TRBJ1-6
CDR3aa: CAMQGVENSPLHF
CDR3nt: TGTGCCATGCAGGGAGTAGAAAATTCACCCCTCCACTTT

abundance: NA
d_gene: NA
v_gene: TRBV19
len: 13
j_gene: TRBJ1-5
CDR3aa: CATAFQERQPQHF
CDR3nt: TGTGCCACCGCCTTTCAGGAGCGCCAGCCCCAGCATTTT

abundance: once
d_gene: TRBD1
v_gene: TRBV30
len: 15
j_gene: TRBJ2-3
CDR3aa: CAWSGTGKGTDTQYF
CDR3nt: TGTGCCTGGAGTGGGACAGGGAAGGGCACAGATACGCAGTATTTT

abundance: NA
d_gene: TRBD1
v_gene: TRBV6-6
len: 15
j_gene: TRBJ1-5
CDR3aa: CASSSRGHGNQPQHF
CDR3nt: TGTGCCAGCAGTTCCAGGGGGCACGGCAATCAGCCCCAGCATTTT

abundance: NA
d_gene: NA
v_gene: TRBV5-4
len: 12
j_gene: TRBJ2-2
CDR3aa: CASSFQAGELFF
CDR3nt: TGTGCCAGCAGTTTCCAGGCCGGGGAGCTGTTTTTT

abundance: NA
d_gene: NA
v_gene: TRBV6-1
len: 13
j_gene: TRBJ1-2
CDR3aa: CASSERALNGYTF
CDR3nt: TGTGCCAGCAGTGAACGGGCTCTTAATGGCTACACCTTC